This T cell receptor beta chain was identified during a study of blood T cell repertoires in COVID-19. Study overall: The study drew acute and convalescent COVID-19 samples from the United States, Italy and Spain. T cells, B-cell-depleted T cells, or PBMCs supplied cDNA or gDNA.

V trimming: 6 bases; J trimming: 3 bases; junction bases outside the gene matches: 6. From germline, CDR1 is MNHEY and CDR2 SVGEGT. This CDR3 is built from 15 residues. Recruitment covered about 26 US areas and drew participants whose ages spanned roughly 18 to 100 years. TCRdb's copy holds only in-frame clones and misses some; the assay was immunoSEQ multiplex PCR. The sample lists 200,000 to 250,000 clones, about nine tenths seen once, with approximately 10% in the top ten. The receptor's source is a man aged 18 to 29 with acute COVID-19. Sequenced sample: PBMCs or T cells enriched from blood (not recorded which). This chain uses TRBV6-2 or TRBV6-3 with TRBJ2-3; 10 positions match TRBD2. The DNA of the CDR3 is TGTGCCAGCAGCCGAGGACTAGCGGAGACAGATACGCAGTATTTT. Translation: CASSRGLAETDTQYF.